Below are 11 T cell receptor beta chains sequenced from a single sample in a study of blood T cells in healthy people across ages. Next came a second PCR, run for roughly 7 to 12 cycles, which used a sample-barcoded 5' primer along with a J-beta primer mix. TCRdb re-called the 5' RACE reads with MiXCR, one entry per CDR3 protein. The data show about 1,400,000 distinct CDR3 sequences, approximately 38% seen once. The source material was blood. These receptors all come from a woman aged 18-30 years in good health.

The V call is TRBV20-1, the J call TRBJ2-3, with a tentative D call TRBD2 (6 bases). Germline assignment: CDR1 DFQATT and CDR2 SNEGSKA (reference sequence). The CDR3 is made up of 15 amino acids. V dropped 5 bases and J dropped 0 bases, with 15 bases sitting between them. CDR3 DNA: TGCAGTGCTTCCCGGGGGACGGTTAGCACAGATACGCAGTATTTT. Translating gives CSASRGTVSTDTQYF.

A word on this clonotype: One end of the junction does not line up with germline, which may come from a read error. The chain is built from TRBV7-2 and TRBJ2-3; no clear D. CDR1 is SGHTA, CDR2 FQGNSA, per germline. The CDR3 consists of 12 residues. The DNA for the CDR3 is TGTGCCAGCAGCACGTACACAGAGACGCAGTATTTT. It codes for CASSTYTETQYF. Together with reference TRBV7-2 and TRBJ2-3, the CDR3 gives the full variable domain: GAGVSQSPSNKVTEKGKDVELRCDPISGHTALYWYRQSLGQGLEFLIYFQGNSAPDKSGLPSDRFSAERTGGSVSTLTIQRTQQEDSAVYLCASSTYTETQYFGPGTRLTVL.

This clonotype was counted only a few times. The V gene is TRBV29-1, the J gene TRBJ2-3; D not resolved. From germline, CDR1 is SQVTM and CDR2 ANQGSEA. The CDR3 is 13 residues long. V gave up 4 bases and J gave up 4 bases, with 12 bases separating them. CDR3 DNA sequence: TGCAGCGTTGGACGGATGCTATCAGATACGCAGTATTTT. Translated, it gives CSVGRMLSDTQYF.

This clonotype has more than one count but fewer than ten. The V gene is TRBV6-5, the J gene TRBJ2-3, with unresolved D. Per the germline V gene, CDR1 is MNHEY and CDR2 is SVGAGI. The CDR3 extends over 13 amino acids. V lost 5 bases, J lost 14 bases, and 20 bases lay in between. The CDR3 DNA reads as TGTGCCAGCAGTCAATCGTTCACCTTTGGGTTGTATTTT. This translates into CASSQSFTFGLYF.

V usage is TRBV18 and J usage is TRBJ1-2; D perhaps matches TRBD1 (5 bases). Between the trimmed V and J ends, which lost 4 bases and 5 bases, there was a span of 14 bases. Germline V gives CDR1 KGHSH, CDR2 LQKENI. This CDR3 is 14 amino acids long. The CDR3 sequence: CASSHGEEGYGYTF. DNA for the CDR3: TGTGCCAGCTCACACGGGGAGGAGGGGTATGGCTACACCTTC.

The CDR3 spells CASSAATGPAYEQYF. CDR3 coding DNA: TGTGCCAGCAGTGCAGCGACAGGGCCTGCCTACGAGCAGTACTTC. V usage is TRBV6-1 and J usage is TRBJ2-7; 7 bases are shared with TRBD1. After removal of 4 bases from V and 2 bases from J, the junction contained 8 bases not matched to a gene. The CDR3 has 15 amino acids. Germline V gene data show CDR1 as MNHNS and CDR2 as SASEGT.

Only a few counts were recorded for this clonotype. J is TRBJ2-6 and V is TRBV5-1, with D uncertain. Germline CDR1 SGHRS, CDR2 YFSETQ. The CDR3 consists of 16 residues. V lost 0 bases to trimming and J lost 0 bases, with 7 bases between them. Written as DNA, the CDR3 is TGCGCCAGCAGCTTGGTGTTTAGCTCTGGGGCCAACGTCCTGACTTTC. Translated, it gives CASSLVFSSGANVLTF.

The gene calls are TRBV7-9 and TRBJ1-4; D may be TRBD1 (6 bases). Per germline, CDR1 SEHNR and CDR2 FQNEAQ (reference sequence). The CDR3 is 15 residues long. Trimming took 8 bases from V and 4 from J, leaving 17 bases between them. CDR3 in DNA: TGTGCCAGCCCTACCCAGGACAGCCTTAATGAAAAACTGTTTTTT. Its translation: CASPTQDSLNEKLFF.

This clonotype was counted only a few times. The V call is TRBV5-1, the J call TRBJ2-7, with 8 bases fitting TRBD2. Germline-derived CDR1 and CDR2 are SGHRS and YFSETQ. The length of the CDR3 is 16 residues. V lost 4 bases to trimming and J lost 0 bases; unmatched junction nucleotides: 9. In nucleotides, the CDR3 is TGCGCCAGCAGCCCGACCGGGACTAGTCGCTCCTACGAGCAGTACTTC. Translated: CASSPTGTSRSYEQYF.

This clonotype was counted between two and nine times. The rearrangement uses TRBV28 and TRBJ2-5; D gene ambiguous. Trimming stripped 0 bases from V and 1 base from J, with 3 bases between. CDR3 length equals 13 residues. Germline V gene lookup returns CDR1 MDHEN and CDR2 SYDVKM. CDR3 sequence reads: CASSLWIQETQYF. The CDR3 DNA follows: TGTGCCAGCAGTTTATGGATCCAAGAGACCCAGTACTTC.

CDR3 protein: CASSQRQGASEAFF. The CDR3 DNA follows: TGTGCCAGCAGCCAGCGACAGGGGGCCTCCGAAGCTTTCTTT. The genes are TRBV7-3 and TRBJ1-1, with 10 bases aligning to TRBD1. Germline CDR1 reads SGHTA; CDR2 reads FQGTGA. J was trimmed by 8 bases and V by 5 bases; bases with no gene match: 8. The CDR3 has 14 amino acids.